The 26 T cell receptor beta chains in this list originate from one sample, sequenced in a study of T cell responses to AZD1222 COVID-19 vaccine. Sequencing was performed with immunoSEQ multiplex PCR; in TCRdb, only in-frame clones are kept and a portion is missing. The sample lists some 30,000 clones, about 86% occurring once. The input for sequencing was peripheral blood, taken on day 0 of AZD1222 vaccination. The receptors were gathered from an adult in good health.

This chain joins TRBV5-1 and TRBJ1-3, with 7 bases lining up with TRBD1. CDR1 SGHRS and CDR2 YFSETQ come from the germline V gene. The CDR3 totals 15 residues. Trimming removed 0 bases from V and 4 bases from J; junction bases left unmatched: 4. CDR3 in amino acids: CASSLEGAAGNTIYF. DNA of the CDR3: TGCGCCAGCAGCTTGGAGGGGGCCGCGGGAAACACCATATATTTT.

The chain combines TRBV5-7 with TRBJ1-4; D gene uncertain. TRBV5-7 falls under the ORF class, with uncertain function. V lost 3 bases and J lost 7, with 7 bases in between. The CDR3 loop spans 12 amino acids. The DNA for the CDR3 is TGTGCCAGCAGCTCCATCTTTGAAAAACTGTTTTTT. This codes for CASSSIFEKLFF.

The genes are TRBV19 and TRBJ2-4, with 7 bases aligning to TRBD1. Trimming took 4 bases from V and 0 from J; bases not matched to a gene: 6. Per germline, CDR1 LNHDA and CDR2 SQIVND (reference sequence). The CDR3 sequence is 16 residues long. The CDR3 nucleotides read TGTGCCAGTAGTAAGACAGGGTCGCTAGCCAAAAACATTCAGTACTTC. Translating it yields CASSKTGSLAKNIQYF.

The rearrangement joins TRBV19 to TRBJ1-1, with 7 bases fitting TRBD1. The CDR3 is 16 amino acids. Germline-derived CDR1 and CDR2 are LNHDA and SQIVND (reference sequence). The V segment lost 7 bases and the J segment 1 base; nucleotides outside the gene matches: 12. The CDR3 nucleotides are TGTGCCAGTAAAGAACCCCGGGACAGTAGGAACACTGAAGCTTTCTTT. Translated: CASKEPRDSRNTEAFF.

This chain uses TRBV28 with TRBJ1-2; 8 positions agree with TRBD1. The CDR3 loop spans 14 amino acids. Looked up from germline, CDR1 is MDHEN and CDR2 is SYDVKM. V lost 6 bases to trimming and J lost 8 bases; unmatched junction nucleotides: 11. This chain's CDR3 is CASRLPGTGEGYTF. CDR3 DNA sequence: TGTGCCAGCAGGCTACCGGGGACAGGTGAAGGCTACACCTTC.

The count of this clone is one. The V and J genes are TRBV28 and TRBJ1-2; 7 bases align to TRBD1. The CDR3 runs to 14 residues. V lost 2 bases and J lost 7; bases outside the gene matches: 7. Germline V gene data show CDR1 as MDHEN and CDR2 as SYDVKM. For the CDR3, the DNA is TGTGCCAGCAGTTTAAGACAGGGATCGGCTGGCTACACCTTC. Amino acid sequence: CASSLRQGSAGYTF.

This chain joins TRBV28 and TRBJ1-3; D uncertain. Germline V CDR1 and CDR2: MDHEN, SYDVKM. The CDR3 runs 14 residues. V lost 4 bases and J 7 bases, leaving 14 bases between the germline ends. CDR3 DNA: TGTGCCAGCAGTTCCGGAAGCTTCGAGAACACCATATATTTT. It translates to CASSSGSFENTIYF.

A single count supports this clone. The chain recombines TRBV9 with TRBJ2-5, with D tentatively TRBD2 (5 bases). This CDR3 spans 14 amino acids. CDR1 is SGDLS and CDR2 is YYNGEE in the germline V gene. V shed 0 bases and J shed 5 bases, with 11 bases lying between them. CDR3 in DNA: TGTGCCAGCAGCGTAGTAAGCGGTGGTGAGACCCAGTACTTC. Its translation: CASSVVSGGETQYF.

The gene calls are TRBV19 and TRBJ1-4; 7 nucleotides line up with TRBD1. V shed 5 bases, J shed 7 bases, and the junction held 13 bases outside the gene matches. Germline values: CDR1 LNHDA, CDR2 SQIVND (reference sequence). The CDR3 contains 16 residues. The DNA for the CDR3 is TGTGCCAGTAGTCCTCGACAGGGCCCGAGGGGTGAAAAACTGTTTTTT. This sequence encodes CASSPRQGPRGEKLFF.

The rearrangement joins TRBV24-1 to TRBJ2-5; weak D call: TRBD2 (6 bases). The CDR3 runs to 14 residues. Trimming pared 10 bases from V and 1 base from J, leaving 15 bases between. Germline V gene lookup returns CDR1 KGHDR and CDR2 SFDVKD. The CDR3 region is CATGRGWPQETQYF. CDR3 coding DNA: TGTGCCACAGGGCGGGGATGGCCCCAAGAGACCCAGTACTTC.

V gene TRBV7-2 combines with J gene TRBJ1-2, with 12 bases fitting TRBD1. The V gene end was trimmed by 3 bases and the J gene end by 2 bases; junction bases not matched to a gene: 4. This CDR3 comprises 16 residues. Germline V gives CDR1 SGHTA, CDR2 FQGNSA. The chain's CDR3 is CASSLSGTGGNYGYTF. The CDR3 nucleotides are TGTGCCAGCAGCTTGAGTGGGACAGGGGGCAACTATGGCTACACCTTC.

The chain links TRBV12-3 or TRBV12-4 to TRBJ2-7; D might be TRBD2 (7 bases). V lost 3 bases to trimming and J lost 5 bases, with 11 bases between them. The CDR3 sequence is 13 residues long. CDR3 residues: CASSFGGRDEQYF. The CDR3 coding sequence is TGTGCCAGCAGTTTCGGGGGGCGTGACGAGCAGTACTTC.

The chain combines TRBV5-6 with TRBJ1-2; D unclear. Germline assignment: CDR1 SGHDT and CDR2 YYEEEE. The CDR3 sequence is 13 residues long. The V end lost 6 bases, the J end lost 4 bases, and 13 bases lay between the germline ends. CDR3 bases: TGTGCCAGCAAGGGATGGACCGCCTATGGCTACACCTTC. This gives the protein CASKGWTAYGYTF.

This clone was recorded once. The chain couples TRBV28 to TRBJ1-5; D is unresolved. CDR3 length: 12 residues. CDR1 is MDHEN, CDR2 SYDVKM, per germline. Trimming left V 6 bases short and J 4 bases short, with 7 bases between. The CDR3 DNA follows: TGTGCCAGCAGGGCCCCAAATCAGCCCCAGCATTTT. Its translation is CASRAPNQPQHF.

The chain joins TRBV9 to TRBJ1-2; D remains unclear. Trimming removed 4 bases at V and 0 bases at J, with 16 bases between. The V gene's germline CDR1 is SGDLS and CDR2 YYNGEE. The CDR3 runs 16 residues. The CDR3 sequence is CASSPQSRGPNYGYTF. CDR3 DNA: TGTGCCAGCAGCCCCCAGAGCCGCGGGCCTAACTATGGCTACACCTTC.

Concerning this clone: Other nucleotide sequences from this sample produce the same CDR3. The chain employs TRBV28 and TRBJ2-5, with unresolved D. Germline V gene lookup returns CDR1 MDHEN and CDR2 SYDVKM. CDR3 length: 11 amino acids. V shed 3 bases and J shed 4 bases, with 3 bases lying between them. CDR3 nucleotides: TGTGCCAGCAGTTTTGGAGAGACCCAGTACTTC. It yields the protein CASSFGETQYF.

This clone was found a few times. The sample holds other DNA sequences that translate to the same CDR3. The V gene is TRBV28, the J gene TRBJ2-2; D not certain. Trimming left V 6 bases short and J 5 bases short, with 7 bases between. CDR3 length: 12 amino acids. Germline V gene data show CDR1 as MDHEN and CDR2 as SYDVKM. The CDR3, as DNA: TGTGCCAGCAGCTCAAGAACCGGGGAGCTGTTTTTT. Encoded protein: CASSSRTGELFF. The full variable domain, completed using reference TRBV28 and TRBJ2-2, is DVKVTQSSRYLVKRTGEKVFLECVQDMDHENMFWYRQDPGLGLRLIYFSYDVKMKEKGDIPEGYSVSREKKERFSLILESASTNQTSMYLCASSSRTGELFFGEGSRLTVL.

The chain links TRBV19 to TRBJ2-1; 9 positions match TRBD2. The CDR3 consists of 15 residues. Trimming cost V 2 bases and J 7 bases; bases outside gene matches: 6. The germline V gene has CDR1 LNHDA and CDR2 SQIVND (reference sequence). The CDR3 sequence: CASSILAGGFNEQFF. In DNA, the CDR3 is TGTGCCAGTAGTATACTGGCGGGAGGGTTTAATGAGCAGTTCTTC.

V gene TRBV18 combines with J gene TRBJ1-1; D gene unclear. With 3 bases removed from V and 3 bases from J, the gap between germline ends came to 5 bases. The CDR3 is 12 amino acids. The germline gives CDR1 KGHSH, CDR2 LQKENI. The CDR3 reads CASSPADTEAFF. CDR3 sequence (DNA): TGTGCCAGCTCACCGGCGGACACTGAAGCTTTCTTT.

The chain employs TRBV6-5 and TRBJ2-7; TRBD2 is a possible D gene (6 bases). This CDR3 is built from 12 residues. In germline, CDR1 is MNHEY, CDR2 SVGAGI. Trimming stripped 7 bases from V and 3 bases from J, with 10 bases between. The CDR3: CASMRDFYEQYF. The CDR3 DNA is TGTGCCAGCATGCGGGATTTCTACGAGCAGTACTTC.

This clone was detected a few times. The chain carries TRBV6-2 or TRBV6-3 and TRBJ1-1, with 8 bases lining up with TRBD1. V dropped 1 base and J dropped 0; count of bases not matched to a gene: 4. The CDR3 length is 16 residues. Per germline, CDR1 MNHEY and CDR2 SVGEGT. The CDR3 DNA follows: TGTGCCAGCAGTTACTACCAGGACAGGGTGAACACTGAAGCTTTCTTT. It encodes CASSYYQDRVNTEAFF.

The V call is TRBV19, the J call TRBJ2-7; 8 nucleotides match TRBD2. J lost 2 bases, V lost 1 base, and 4 bases had no gene match. The germline V gene has CDR1 LNHDA and CDR2 SQIVND (reference sequence). This CDR3 comprises 15 residues. The DNA for the CDR3 is TGTGCCAGTAGTATAGGGCCAGCGGGGGCCTACGAGCAGTACTTC. Protein sequence: CASSIGPAGAYEQYF.

The chain carries TRBV18 and TRBJ2-7, with D possibly matching TRBD1 (5 bases). V shed 2 bases and J shed 3 bases, with 8 bases lying between them. The CDR3 is 13 residues long. Germline V lookup: CDR1 KGHSH, CDR2 LQKENI. The CDR3 is CASSPDSLYEQYF. In DNA, the CDR3 is TGTGCCAGCTCACCAGACAGTCTCTACGAGCAGTACTTC.

The chain uses TRBV11-3 and TRBJ2-7; D could derive from TRBD1 or TRBD2 (5 bases each). CDR1 is SGHNT and CDR2 is YENEEA in the germline V gene. Trimming removed 5 bases at V and 2 bases at J, with 16 bases between. This CDR3 has 15 residues. CDR3 coding DNA: TGTGCCAGCAGCCTCGGGGCAGGGCGCCCCTACGAGCAGTACTTC. Its protein is CASSLGAGRPYEQYF. Full variable domain (outside the CDR3, taken from reference TRBV11-3 and TRBJ2-7): EAGVVQSPRYKIIEKKQPVAFWCNPISGHNTLYWYLQNLGQGPELLIRYENEEAVDDSQLPKDRFSAERLKGVDSTLKIQPAELGDSAVYLCASSLGAGRPYEQYFGPGTRLTVT.

The J gene is TRBJ1-2, the V gene TRBV28, with TRBD1 matching over 9 bases. There are 16 residues in the CDR3. Unmatched junction bases numbered 15, after V lost 5 bases and J lost 8 bases. The germline V gene has CDR1 MDHEN and CDR2 SYDVKM. CDR3: CASSLPTGGTLRGYTF. In nucleotides, the CDR3 is TGTGCCAGCAGTCTACCCACAGGGGGCACGTTAAGGGGCTACACCTTC.

The chain couples TRBV2 to TRBJ1-2; no definite D call. This CDR3 comprises 13 residues. Trimming removed 4 bases at V and 4 bases at J, with 10 bases between. Looked up from germline, CDR1 is SNHLY and CDR2 is FYNNEI. The CDR3, as DNA: TGTGCCAGCAGTGTCGACGGAGCCTATGGCTACACCTTC. It codes for CASSVDGAYGYTF.